These 15 T cell receptor beta chains were sequenced from one sample in a study of shared clonotypes between healthy human individuals (dated by TCRdb to the early 2020s). Libraries were built with the immunoSEQ multiplex PCR assay. In TCRdb, the immuneACCESS table is reduced to in-frame sequences with V and J assigned. These tables do not hold every clone; where another copy was compared, an unresolved V gene accounts for under half, and the others remain unexplained. This sample comprises around 1.6 million clones, 95% to 99% of them detected only once. The ten largest clones capture about 0.4% of the sample. What was sequenced was naive CD4+ T cells sorted from blood. The sample's cell subset or site label, decoded: CD45RA+ positively selected. The receptor set was obtained from a man aged 25-40 years in good health.

The chain uses TRBV4-1 and TRBJ1-4; D not certain. Trimming took 0 bases from V and 7 from J, leaving 9 bases between them. This CDR3 is built from 14 residues. CDR1 and CDR2 (germline): MGHRA, YSYEKL. In DNA, the CDR3 is TGCGCCAGCAGCCAAGATACGGTTTCTGAAAAACTGTTTTTT. Protein: CASSQDTVSEKLFF.

This clone came up once. The gene calls are TRBV5-1 and TRBJ2-1; 8 bases align to TRBD1. The V segment lost 4 bases and the J segment 6 bases; nucleotides outside the gene matches: 12. The germline V gene has CDR1 SGHRS and CDR2 YFSETQ. This CDR3 has 16 residues. CDR3 protein: CASSPPIGQGVNEQFF. The CDR3 nucleotides read TGCGCCAGCAGCCCCCCAATCGGACAGGGTGTCAATGAGCAGTTCTTC.

The J gene is TRBJ1-2, the V gene TRBV6-4; 8 bases are a match to TRBD1. The germline gives CDR1 MRHNA, CDR2 SNTAGT. CDR3 size: 15 residues. The J segment lost 4 bases and the V segment lost 2 bases, leaving 6 bases of the junction unmatched. The CDR3 sequence is CASSDPGQGFYGYTF. Written as DNA, the CDR3 is TGTGCCAGCAGTGACCCCGGACAGGGCTTCTATGGCTACACCTTC.

The chain uses TRBV5-1 and TRBJ1-2; tentative D call: TRBD1 (5 bases). The CDR3 has 13 residues. Trimming left V 2 bases short and J 8 bases short, with 13 bases between. The V gene's germline CDR1 is SGHRS and CDR2 YFSETQ. The CDR3 reads CASSLQEFGGYTF. Written as DNA, the CDR3 is TGCGCCAGCAGCTTACAGGAATTCGGGGGCTACACCTTC.

With respect to this clone: Other DNA sequences from this sample encode an identical CDR3 as well. The J gene is TRBJ2-7, the V gene TRBV28, with TRBD1 as a possible D gene (5 bases). The CDR3 contains 12 residues. Germline lookup yields CDR1 MDHEN and CDR2 SYDVKM. The ends were cut back, 1 base at V and 5 bases at J, with 6 bases in the middle. CDR3 sequence: CASSLSGNEQYF. DNA of the CDR3: TGTGCCAGCAGTTTATCAGGGAACGAGCAGTACTTC. The full variable domain, completed using reference TRBV28 and TRBJ2-7, is DVKVTQSSRYLVKRTGEKVFLECVQDMDHENMFWYRQDPGLGLRLIYFSYDVKMKEKGDIPEGYSVSREKKERFSLILESASTNQTSMYLCASSLSGNEQYFGPGTRLTVT.

This sequence joins TRBV5-1 and TRBJ2-1; TRBD2 agrees at 10 bases. The germline gives CDR1 SGHRS, CDR2 YFSETQ. The ends lost 1 base at V and 7 bases at J; junction bases unmatched: 11. The CDR3 extends over 17 amino acids. The CDR3 coding sequence is TGCGCCAGCAGCTTGTTTTCAGCTAGCGGGAGTACGAATGAGCAGTTCTTC. Translation: CASSLFSASGSTNEQFF.

This chain links TRBV28 with TRBJ1-2; TRBD1 matches 10 bases. V was pared by 4 bases and J by 2 bases, with 4 bases of the junction left unmatched. This CDR3 spans 15 amino acids. Germline CDR1 and CDR2: MDHEN and SYDVKM. The CDR3, as DNA: TGTGCCAGCAGTTCACCGGGACAGGGGAACTATGGCTACACCTTC. Translating gives CASSSPGQGNYGYTF.

The count of this clone is one. The chain couples TRBV5-1 to TRBJ2-1, with TRBD2 matching 7 bases. Germline CDR1 SGHRS, CDR2 YFSETQ. J gave up 5 bases and V 3 bases, and 8 bases lay outside the gene matches. The CDR3 length is 15 residues. The CDR3 coding sequence is TGCGCCAGCAGCTGGTTAGCGGGTAGTGACAATGAGCAGTTCTTC. Its protein product is CASSWLAGSDNEQFF.

The rearrangement links TRBV7-9 to TRBJ1-4; 7 bases map to TRBD1. CDR1 is SEHNR, CDR2 FQNEAQ, per germline (reference sequence). Trimming removed 7 bases from V and 6 bases from J; junction bases left unmatched: 8. The CDR3 contains 14 residues. In DNA, the CDR3 is TGTGCCAGCACCTCGCGGGACAGTCATGAAAAACTGTTTTTT. It encodes CASTSRDSHEKLFF.

V and J are TRBV7-9 and TRBJ2-5, with TRBD2 matching 9 bases. The ends lost 4 bases at V and 5 bases at J; junction bases unmatched: 5. The CDR3 is made up of 14 amino acids. The germline CDR1 and CDR2 sequences are SEHNR and FQNEAQ (reference sequence). CDR3: CASSSLAGGETQYF. In DNA, the CDR3 is TGTGCCAGCAGCTCCCTGGCGGGAGGGGAGACCCAGTACTTC. The full variable domain, rest sourced from reference TRBV7-9 and TRBJ2-5, is DTGVSQNPRHKITKRGQNVTFRCDPISEHNRLYWYRQTLGQGPEFLTYFQNEAQLEKSRLLSDRFSAERPKGSFSTLEIQRTEQGDSAMYLCASSSLAGGETQYFGPGTRLLVL.

This chain connects TRBV2 to TRBJ2-2, with 7 bases that match TRBD2. The germline V gene has CDR1 SNHLY and CDR2 FYNNEI. The CDR3 extends over 15 amino acids. Unmatched junction bases numbered 4, after V lost 5 bases and J lost 1 base. CDR3 loop: CASSLSGMNTGELFF. The CDR3 DNA reads as TGTGCCAGCAGTCTAAGCGGGATGAACACCGGGGAGCTGTTTTTT.

The V gene is TRBV28, the J gene TRBJ1-2; TRBD1 matches 7 bases. The V and J ends lost 8 bases and 4 bases, in that order; junction bases with no gene match: 10. Per germline, CDR1 MDHEN and CDR2 SYDVKM. This CDR3 region has 14 residues. The DNA for the CDR3 is TGTGCCAGCGGTCCGGGACAGAATTTCTATGGCTACACCTTC. Its translation: CASGPGQNFYGYTF.

This clone was seen once. The CDR3 nucleotides read TGTGCCAGCACAACAGGGGAGCCTAATGAAAAACTGTTTTTT. Its protein is CASTTGEPNEKLFF. The chain has TRBV5-4 and TRBJ1-4; 7 nucleotides align to TRBD1. The CDR3 extends over 14 amino acids. J gave up 3 bases and V 6 bases, and 5 bases lay outside the gene matches. The V gene's germline CDR1 is SGHNT and CDR2 YYREEE (reference sequence).

About this clone itself: The sample holds other DNA sequences that translate to the same CDR3. This chain joins TRBV5-4 and TRBJ2-7; 7 nucleotides align to TRBD1. V lost 3 bases and J lost 2; bases outside the gene matches: 2. The CDR3 contains 13 residues. Germline CDR1 SGHNT, CDR2 YYREEE (reference sequence). The CDR3 DNA reads as TGTGCCAGCAGCTGGGACAGAGCCTACGAGCAGTACTTC. This gives the protein CASSWDRAYEQYF.

V gene TRBV29-1 combines with J gene TRBJ2-2; 11 bases line up with TRBD1. Germline V gene lookup returns CDR1 SQVTM and CDR2 ANQGSEA. J was trimmed by 7 bases and V by 6 bases; bases with no gene match: 7. This CDR3 region has 14 residues. The CDR3 nucleotides are TGCAGCGTAGCCCCTGGGACAGGGGGCGGGGAGCTGTTTTTT. This encodes CSVAPGTGGGELFF.